These T cell receptor beta chains were read from a single sample in a study of OX40 agonist ivuxolimab in advanced cancers. Repertoires were generated with immunoSEQ multiplex PCR, while TCRdb's copy carries only in-frame clones and drops some. The sample has 50,000 to 65,000 clones, roughly 80% seen once; the top ten hold roughly 4.9%. The specimen comprised CD4+ or CD8+ T cells sorted from blood, sampled in a trial of the OX40 agonist ivuxolimab. These receptors were obtained from an adult with an advanced solid tumor such as melanoma, head and neck, liver or kidney cancer. Each CDR3 is given with its conserved first and last residue. D genes are given only for firm matches. Clone size is stated in some rows and not others, as once, few, many or a class when expanded.

abundance	d_gene	v_gene	j_gene	CDR3aa	CDR3nt
few	-	TRBV4-3	TRBJ2-1	CASSQEGGYINEQFF	TGCGCCAGCAGCCAAGAGGGCGGATACATCAATGAGCAGTTCTTC
-	-	TRBV2	TRBJ1-5	CASSERRQPQHF	TGTGCCAGCAGTGAACGTCGTCAGCCCCAGCATTTT
-	-	TRBV29-1	TRBJ2-3	CSVARSNTDTQYF	TGCAGCGTTGCCAGGTCGAACACAGATACGCAGTATTTT
-	-	TRBV7-2	TRBJ2-7	CASSRQGGVEQYF	TGTGCCAGCAGCCGACAAGGGGGTGTCGAGCAGTACTTC
-	-	TRBV7-9	TRBJ1-2	CASSLSDSPYGYTF	TGTGCCAGCAGCTTAAGTGACAGCCCCTATGGCTACACCTTC
-	-	TRBV10-3	TRBJ2-3	CASNHGHTDTQYF	TGTGCCAGCAATCATGGCCACACAGATACGCAGTATTTT
few	TRBD1	TRBV6-5	TRBJ2-7	CASRDRGYEQYF	TGTGCCAGCCGGGACAGGGGGTACGAGCAGTACTTC
-	TRBD2	TRBV4-2	TRBJ2-3	CASSQGSSGFLDTQYF	TGTGCCAGCAGCCAAGGATCTAGCGGGTTTCTAGATACGCAGTATTTT
-	TRBD1	TRBV6-6	TRBJ1-1	CASRRQGSEAFF	TGTGCCAGCAGGCGACAGGGATCTGAAGCTTTCTTT
once	-	TRBV19	TRBJ2-3	CASSIDTREDTQYF	TGTGCCAGTAGTATAGACACCAGGGAGGATACGCAGTATTTT
-	-	TRBV27	TRBJ2-7	CASSLSGSYEQYF	TGTGCCAGCAGTTTGAGCGGCTCCTACGAGCAGTACTTC
-	-	TRBV19	TRBJ1-5	CASSRFPERGNQPQHF	TGTGCCAGCTCAAGATTCCCGGAGCGGGGAAACCAGCCCCAGCATTTT
-	-	TRBV6-8	TRBJ2-1	CASTLRYPRDNEQFF	TGTGCCAGCACGCTGCGATATCCAAGAGACAATGAGCAGTTCTTC
-	-	TRBV21-1	TRBJ1-1	CASSTPDRALNTEAFF	TGTGCCAGCAGCACCCCGGACAGGGCCTTGAACACTGAAGCTTTCTTT
-	TRBD2	TRBV28	TRBJ2-1	CASSQSGGAYNEQFF	TGTGCCAGCAGTCAAAGCGGGGGGGCCTACAATGAGCAGTTCTTC
-	TRBD2	TRBV4-1	TRBJ2-1	CASSQVDMGLAGAREQFF	TGCGCCAGCAGCCAAGTAGACATGGGACTAGCGGGGGCCCGTGAGCAGTTCTTC
-	TRBD1	TRBV6-6	TRBJ1-2	CASSSTGGGYTF	TGTGCCAGCTCCTCGACAGGGGGTGGCTACACCTTC
-	-	TRBV2	TRBJ1-1	CASSEWTIRNTEAFF	TGTGCCAGCAGTGAATGGACAATCCGGAACACTGAAGCTTTCTTT
once	TRBD1	TRBV5-1	TRBJ1-3	CASSFGQGASLGNTIYF	TGCGCCAGCAGCTTTGGACAGGGTGCTTCGCTGGGAAACACCATATATTTT
-	TRBD2	TRBV28	TRBJ2-7	CASSLVPSGSNEQYF	TGTGCCAGCAGTTTGGTGCCTAGCGGGAGTAACGAGCAGTACTTC
-	-	TRBV9	TRBJ2-1	CASSVEPLGGQFF	TGTGCCAGCAGCGTAGAGCCTTTAGGCGGGCAGTTCTTC
-	-	TRBV21-1	TRBJ2-3	CASSKRHRGNTDTQYF	TGTGCCAGCAGCAAAAGGCACAGGGGGAACACAGATACGCAGTATTTT
-	-	TRBV9	TRBJ2-5	CASSVPEETQYF	TGTGCCAGCAGCGTACCCGAAGAGACCCAGTACTTC
-	-	TRBV5-1	TRBJ2-7	CASSSRGGVMSSYEQYF	TGCGCCAGCAGCTCGCGCGGCGGTGTGATGAGCTCCTACGAGCAGTACTTC
-	-	TRBV6-6	TRBJ1-5	CASSYRDQPQHF	TGTGCCAGCAGTTACAGAGATCAGCCCCAGCATTTT
-	-	TRBV2	TRBJ2-1	CASSVGHSIVNEQFF	TGTGCCAGCAGTGTGGGACATTCTATTGTAAATGAGCAGTTCTTC
-	TRBD2	TRBV5-4	TRBJ2-2	CASSLEGLGLAESNTGELFF	TGTGCCAGCAGCTTGGAGGGCCTCGGGCTAGCGGAGTCTAACACCGGGGAGCTGTTTTTT
-	-	TRBV5-5	TRBJ1-4	CASSSGQQNEKLFF	TGTGCCAGCAGCTCTGGACAGCAAAATGAAAAACTGTTTTTT
-	TRBD1	TRBV7-3	TRBJ1-2	CASSSGTGRGYGYTF	TGTGCCAGCAGCTCGGGGACAGGAAGAGGATATGGCTACACCTTC
-	TRBD1	TRBV5-1	TRBJ1-5	CASSLTGGDNQPQHF	TGCGCCAGCAGCTTGACAGGGGGGGACAATCAGCCCCAGCATTTT
-	-	TRBV7-6	TRBJ2-7	CASSLADGAGTYEQYF	TGTGCCAGCAGCTTAGCAGATGGAGCGGGGACATACGAGCAGTACTTC
-	TRBD1	TRBV11-2	TRBJ1-1	CASSRDRVTPEAFF	TGTGCCAGCAGCCGGGACAGGGTAACTCCTGAAGCTTTCTTT
-	TRBD2	TRBV5-1	TRBJ2-1	CASSNLAGANNEQFF	TGCGCCAGCAGCAATCTAGCGGGTGCCAACAATGAGCAGTTCTTC
-	TRBD2	TRBV7-3	TRBJ2-2	CASSSTSGGTGELFF	TGTGCCAGCAGCAGTACTAGCGGGGGTACCGGGGAGCTGTTTTTT
few	-	TRBV25-1	TRBJ1-4	CASSDNRVLDEKLFF	TGTGCCAGCAGTGATAACAGGGTTCTGGATGAAAAACTGTTTTTT
-	-	TRBV11-2	TRBJ1-1	CASSLEDIWGTEAFF	TGTGCCAGCAGCTTAGAGGACATCTGGGGGACTGAAGCTTTCTTT
-	-	TRBV30	TRBJ2-3	CAINPKRSTDTQYF	TGTGCCATAAATCCTAAGAGGAGCACAGATACGCAGTATTTT
-	-	TRBV29-1	TRBJ2-5	CSVEGPTRGGQETQYF	TGCAGCGTTGAAGGGCCCACGAGGGGGGGGCAAGAGACCCAGTACTTC
-	-	TRBV27	TRBJ1-1	CASSLRSRNTEAFF	TGTGCCAGCAGTTTACGCAGTCGGAACACTGAAGCTTTCTTT
-	-	TRBV30	TRBJ1-1	CAWSVNTEAFF	TGTGCCTGGAGTGTCAACACTGAAGCTTTCTTT
once	TRBD1	TRBV28	TRBJ1-2	CASQGASIVSYGYTF	TGTGCCAGCCAGGGGGCATCGATCGTATCCTATGGCTACACCTTC
-	TRBD2	TRBV7-3	TRBJ2-7	CASSPGLAGIYEQYF	TGTGCCAGCAGCCCTGGACTAGCGGGAATATACGAGCAGTACTTC
-	TRBD1	TRBV9	TRBJ1-6	CASSVEGQGGNSPLHF	TGTGCCAGCAGCGTAGAGGGACAGGGTGGGAATTCACCCCTCCACTTT
-	-	TRBV18	TRBJ1-1	CASSPPGSLSGNTEAFF	TGTGCCAGCTCACCACCCGGATCCCTGTCAGGGAACACTGAAGCTTTCTTT
-	TRBD2	TRBV5-1	TRBJ2-7	CASSLLAGGPGAYEQYF	TGCGCCAGCAGCTTACTAGCGGGGGGGCCGGGCGCCTACGAGCAGTACTTC
-	TRBD1	TRBV5-1	TRBJ1-2	CASSHGTGNYGYTF	TGCGCCAGCAGCCACGGGACAGGCAACTATGGCTACACCTTC
-	-	TRBV7-2	TRBJ2-7	CASSLVGITYEQYF	TGTGCCAGCAGCTTAGTTGGAATAACCTACGAGCAGTACTTC
-	-	TRBV27	TRBJ1-1	CASSWDNMNTEAFF	TGTGCCAGCAGTTGGGACAACATGAACACTGAAGCTTTCTTT
-	-	TRBV14	TRBJ2-1	CASSQVWGIRGEQFF	TGTGCCAGCAGCCAAGTTTGGGGGATCCGGGGTGAGCAGTTCTTC
-	-	TRBV19	TRBJ2-1	CASSLFPGNEQFF	TGTGCCAGTAGCCTCTTTCCGGGAAATGAGCAGTTCTTC
-	-	TRBV6-5	TRBJ2-7	CASSYQLAVSYEQYF	TGTGCCAGCAGTTACCAATTAGCGGTTTCCTACGAGCAGTACTTC
once	TRBD1	TRBV10-3	TRBJ1-5	CAISDGRGLDSNQPQHF	TGTGCCATCAGTGATGGGAGGGGGCTTGATAGCAATCAGCCCCAGCATTTT
few	-	TRBV2	TRBJ2-5	CASGGWTQGETQYF	TGTGCCAGCGGGGGGTGGACCCAAGGGGAGACCCAGTACTTC
few	-	TRBV19	TRBJ1-3	CASSMAASGNTIYF	TGTGCCAGTAGTATGGCAGCCTCTGGAAACACCATATATTTT
-	-	TRBV11-3	TRBJ1-6	CASSLEQGGSFYNSPLHF	TGTGCCAGCAGCTTAGAACAGGGTGGCAGCTTCTATAATTCACCCCTCCACTTT
-	TRBD1	TRBV2	TRBJ1-1	CASSELGTGGTEAFF	TGTGCCAGCAGTGAATTGGGGACAGGGGGGACTGAAGCTTTCTTT
-	-	TRBV4-3	TRBJ1-2	CASSQGVSGASRYTF	TGCGCCAGCAGCCAAGGGGTCTCAGGGGCCAGCCGCTACACCTTC
-	-	TRBV19	TRBJ1-5	CASSINLGGRVQPQHF	TGTGCCAGTAGTATAAATTTGGGGGGGCGCGTTCAGCCCCAGCATTTT
once	-	TRBV6-5	TRBJ2-5	CASSKGTGRETQYF	TGTGCCAGCAGTAAAGGGACGGGGAGGGAGACCCAGTACTTC